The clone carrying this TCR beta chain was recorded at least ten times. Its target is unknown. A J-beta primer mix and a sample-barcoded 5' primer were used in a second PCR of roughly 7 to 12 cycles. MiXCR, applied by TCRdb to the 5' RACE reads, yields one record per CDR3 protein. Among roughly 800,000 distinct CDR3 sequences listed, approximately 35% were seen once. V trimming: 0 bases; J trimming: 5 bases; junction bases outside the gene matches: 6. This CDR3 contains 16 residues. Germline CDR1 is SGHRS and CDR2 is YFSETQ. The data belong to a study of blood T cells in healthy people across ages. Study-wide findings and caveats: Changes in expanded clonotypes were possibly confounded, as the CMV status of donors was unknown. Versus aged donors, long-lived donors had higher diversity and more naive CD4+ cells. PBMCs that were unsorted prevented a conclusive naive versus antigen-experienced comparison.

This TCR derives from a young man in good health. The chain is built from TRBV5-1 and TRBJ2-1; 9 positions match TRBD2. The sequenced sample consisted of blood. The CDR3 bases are TGCGCCAGCAGCTTGGAGGCGGGGGGGCCCCACAATGAGCAGTTCTTC. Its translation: CASSLEAGGPHNEQFF.